The next 26 T cell receptor beta chains were all read from a single sample in a study of T cell responses to AZD1222 COVID-19 vaccine. Clones were read by immunoSEQ multiplex PCR, and TCRdb kept only the in-frame ones, dropping some. The table has 130,000 to 150,000 clones, 90% to 95% seen once. Source: peripheral blood, taken on day 0 of AZD1222 vaccination. These receptors all come from an adult in good health.

The J gene is TRBJ1-5, the V gene TRBV20-1, with a weak D call TRBD1 (6 bases). CDR3 length equals 13 residues. Germline V gene sequence: CDR1 DFQATT, CDR2 SNEGSKA (reference sequence). The V end lost 3 bases, the J end lost 5 bases, and 11 bases lay between the germline ends. CDR3 amino acids: CSASRQEHQPQHF. The DNA for the CDR3 is TGCAGTGCTAGTAGACAGGAACATCAGCCCCAGCATTTT.

The genes are TRBV9 and TRBJ2-5; D call uncertain. V was trimmed by 0 bases and J by 3 bases, leaving 12 bases between them. There are 15 residues in the CDR3. Germline loops: CDR1 SGDLS, CDR2 YYNGEE. CDR3 sequence reads: CASSVGATVKETQYF. The CDR3 DNA reads as TGTGCCAGCAGCGTAGGGGCAACTGTAAAAGAGACCCAGTACTTC.

The chain employs TRBV10-1 and TRBJ2-3, with D possibly being TRBD2 (6 bases). CDR1 and CDR2 from the germline V gene are WNHNN and SYGVQD (reference sequence). This CDR3 has 15 amino acids. V was trimmed by 3 bases and J by 0 bases, leaving 10 bases between them. The CDR3: CASSDFAGSTDTQYF. In nucleotides, the CDR3 is TGCGCCAGCAGTGATTTTGCGGGAAGCACAGATACGCAGTATTTT.

This clone came up a few times. The chain employs TRBV6-5 and TRBJ2-7; D tentatively reads TRBD1 or TRBD2 (5 bases each). The germline V gene has CDR1 MNHEY and CDR2 SVGAGI. The CDR3 has 14 amino acids. Trimming pared 8 bases from V and 2 bases from J, leaving 16 bases between. The CDR3 DNA sequence: TGTGCCAGCCACCCGGGACGGCCAACCTACGAGCAGTACTTC. Translated, it gives CASHPGRPTYEQYF.

This rearrangement joins TRBV5-4 to TRBJ1-2, with D maybe TRBD1 (5 bases). V was cut by 4 bases and J by 8 bases, with 21 bases left in between. Germline V gene sequence: CDR1 SGHNT, CDR2 YYREEE (reference sequence). The CDR3 contains 15 residues. The CDR3 coding sequence is TGTGCCAGCAGCCCGCGGGGGATGGGGATGGAAGGCTACACCTTC. Amino acid sequence: CASSPRGMGMEGYTF.

The chain combines TRBV3-1 (or the pseudogene TRBV3-2) with TRBJ1-2, with D maybe TRBD1 (6 bases). Germline lookup yields CDR1 LGHDT and CDR2 YNNKEL (reference sequence). With 0 bases removed from V and 8 bases from J, the gap between germline ends came to 16 bases. The CDR3 runs 15 residues. The CDR3 sequence is CASSQDWARGGGYTF. The CDR3 DNA reads as TGTGCCAGCAGCCAAGATTGGGCCAGGGGAGGCGGCTACACCTTC.

In this sample, this clone turned up once. The rearrangement links TRBV4-1 to TRBJ2-1; D gene uncertain. Deletions cut 1 base from V and 4 bases from J, with 11 bases between. This CDR3 has 15 amino acids. CDR1 MGHRA and CDR2 YSYEKL come from the germline V gene. In nucleotides, the CDR3 is TGCGCCAGCAGCCAAGCCGGTCCCTCTTACAATGAGCAGTTCTTC. Translating gives CASSQAGPSYNEQFF.

The chain recombines TRBV30 with TRBJ2-4; 8 bases line up with TRBD1. This CDR3 is 14 amino acids long. CDR1 GTSNPN and CDR2 SVGIG come from the germline V gene (reference sequence). V was clipped by 0 bases and J by 5 bases; unmatched bases: 3. CDR3 coding DNA: TGTGCCTGGAGTGTACAGGGGGGTCAAAACATTCAGTACTTC. Encoded protein: CAWSVQGGQNIQYF. Complete variable domain (other parts from reference TRBV30 and TRBJ2-4): SQTIHQWPATLVQPVGSPLSLECTVEGTSNPNLYWYRQAAGRGLQLLFYSVGIGQISSEVPQNLSASRPQDRQFILSSKKLLLSDSGFYLCAWSVQGGQNIQYFGAGTRLSVL.

The count of this clone is one. V is TRBV6-5 and J is TRBJ1-5; D may be TRBD1 (5 bases). The germline V gene encodes CDR1 MNHEY and CDR2 SVGAGI. The CDR3 is 15 amino acids. V shed 6 bases and J shed 3 bases, with 15 bases lying between them. The CDR3 DNA reads as TGTGCCAGCAGCTACCAATGGGGGAACAATCAGCCCCAGCATTTT. Translating gives CASSYQWGNNQPQHF.

V usage is TRBV11-2 and J usage is TRBJ2-2; TRBD1 aligns across 7 bases. Germline V gene lookup returns CDR1 SGHAT and CDR2 FQNNGV. Trimming removed 1 base from V and 5 bases from J; junction bases left unmatched: 4. The CDR3 extends over 15 amino acids. The CDR3 here is CASSLGTGETGELFF. CDR3 DNA sequence: TGTGCCAGCAGCTTAGGAACAGGGGAAACCGGGGAGCTGTTTTTT.

This rearrangement joins TRBV7-3 to TRBJ2-2; D not resolved. The CDR3 is made up of 12 amino acids. The germline V gene has CDR1 SGHTA and CDR2 FQGTGA. Trimming took off 4 bases at V and 7 bases at J, with 7 bases between the two ends. This CDR3 is CASSSTDGELFF. For the CDR3, the DNA is TGTGCCAGCAGCTCAACGGACGGGGAGCTGTTTTTT.

The rearrangement joins TRBV6-2 or TRBV6-3 to TRBJ1-5; D may be TRBD1 (6 bases). Germline CDR1 MNHEY, CDR2 SVGEGT. The CDR3 has 15 residues. V gave up 3 bases and J gave up 2 bases, with 11 bases separating them. As DNA, the CDR3 is TGTGCCAGCAGTTATCCAGGGGCGGGCAATCAGCCCCAGCATTTT. This encodes CASSYPGAGNQPQHF.

V gene TRBV7-2 combines with J gene TRBJ1-6; a weak D match, TRBD1 (6 bases). CDR3 size: 15 residues. Germline V gene data show CDR1 as SGHTA and CDR2 as FQGNSA. V lost 0 bases to trimming and J lost 4 bases, with 7 bases between them. CDR3 amino acids: CASSLAQGYNSPLHF. The DNA for the CDR3 is TGTGCCAGCAGCTTAGCGCAGGGGTATAATTCACCCCTCCACTTT. The complete variable domain, with remaining parts taken from reference TRBV7-2 and TRBJ1-6, reads GAGVSQSPSNKVTEKGKDVELRCDPISGHTALYWYRQSLGQGLEFLIYFQGNSAPDKSGLPSDRFSAERTGGSVSTLTIQRTQQEDSAVYLCASSLAQGYNSPLHFGNGTRLTVT.

The chain is built from TRBV7-2 and TRBJ2-4; D is possibly TRBD1 or TRBD2 (5 bases each). The CDR3 covers 11 residues. The V gene's germline CDR1 is SGHTA and CDR2 FQGNSA. Trimming took 7 bases from V and 8 from J, leaving 9 bases between them. CDR3 residues: CASTQGDIQYF. CDR3 coding DNA: TGTGCCAGCACCCAGGGAGACATTCAGTACTTC.

In this sample, this clone turned up a few times. The gene calls are TRBV6-4 and TRBJ2-7; 10 positions agree with TRBD1. The CDR3 is 15 amino acids. V lost 3 bases and J lost 3; bases outside the gene matches: 5. Germline V CDR1 and CDR2: MRHNA, SNTAGT. Written as DNA, the CDR3 is TGTGCCAGCAGTGAGGGACAGGGGTCCAGCTACGAGCAGTACTTC. Translated, it gives CASSEGQGSSYEQYF.

V gene TRBV7-2 combines with J gene TRBJ2-7; 9 positions match TRBD2. CDR1 SGHTA and CDR2 FQGNSA come from the germline V gene. The CDR3 consists of 14 residues. Losses at the gene ends were 7 bases for V and 7 bases for J; bases not matched to a gene: 11. This chain's CDR3 is CASTLGGGAGEQYF. CDR3 DNA sequence: TGTGCCAGCACTCTTGGCGGGGGGGCCGGAGAGCAGTACTTC.

The rearrangement joins TRBV6-2 or TRBV6-3 to TRBJ2-7; D not resolved. Germline assignment: CDR1 MNHEY and CDR2 SVGEGT. This CDR3 region has 14 residues. Trimming stripped 6 bases from V and 6 bases from J, with 18 bases between. CDR3: CASSLGVVPSEQYF. The CDR3 nucleotides read TGTGCCAGCAGCCTCGGAGTCGTGCCCTCCGAGCAGTACTTC.

This chain links TRBV27 with TRBJ1-1; the D is unclear. The length of the CDR3 is 12 residues. Trimming left V 2 bases short and J 8 bases short, with 9 bases between. Germline values: CDR1 MNHEY, CDR2 SMNVEV (reference sequence). The CDR3 reads CASSLVSGEAFF. The CDR3 nucleotides are TGTGCCAGCAGTTTAGTTTCGGGGGAAGCTTTCTTT.

This chain uses TRBV3-1 (or the pseudogene TRBV3-2) with TRBJ2-3; D gene unclear. Trimming left V 1 base short and J 0 bases short, with 5 bases between. The V gene's germline CDR1 is LGHDT and CDR2 YNNKEL (reference sequence). The CDR3 loop spans 14 amino acids. This CDR3 is CASSQGPSTDTQYF. The CDR3 nucleotides read TGTGCCAGCAGCCAAGGCCCTAGCACAGATACGCAGTATTTT.

The rearrangement links TRBV6-5 to TRBJ1-6, with D possibly TRBD1 on 5 matching bases. The germline V and J ends were trimmed by 8 bases and 8 bases, with 13 bases remaining between them. The CDR3 has 13 amino acids. The germline V gene encodes CDR1 MNHEY and CDR2 SVGAGI. The CDR3 nucleotides are TGTGCCAGCTTCCGGGCCAGGGATTCACCCCTCCACTTT. This sequence encodes CASFRARDSPLHF.

V is TRBV4-2 and J is TRBJ1-2; D gene ambiguous. Germline V lookup: CDR1 LGHNA, CDR2 YNFKEQ. This CDR3 comprises 13 residues. Trimming cost V 4 bases and J 3 bases, with 9 bases left between them. DNA of the CDR3: TGTGCCAGCAGCCCGGGGTTGGACTATGGCTACACCTTC. Translating gives CASSPGLDYGYTF.

This chain joins TRBV30 and TRBJ2-1, with 9 bases aligning to TRBD1. Germline CDR1 reads GTSNPN; CDR2 reads SVGIG (reference sequence). The length of the CDR3 is 15 residues. V was clipped by 0 bases and J by 4 bases; unmatched bases: 4. CDR3 coding DNA: TGTGCCTGGAGTGTACAGGGGGCTCCTTACAATGAGCAGTTCTTC. It codes for CAWSVQGAPYNEQFF.

The chain employs TRBV10-3 and TRBJ1-2, with D possibly TRBD1 on 6 matching bases. The germline V gene encodes CDR1 ENHRY and CDR2 SYGVKD. There are 14 residues in the CDR3. The germline V and J ends were trimmed by 5 bases and 7 bases, with 17 bases remaining between them. Here the CDR3 DNA reads TGTGCCATCAGTACAAACAGGGTTCCGTTTGGCTACACCTTC. The encoded protein is CAISTNRVPFGYTF.

The V and J genes are TRBV6-5 and TRBJ1-5; D is undetermined. Germline V lookup: CDR1 MNHEY, CDR2 SVGAGI. The CDR3 is 13 residues long. Trimming pared 5 bases from V and 4 bases from J, leaving 9 bases between. CDR3 amino acids: CASSQSPNQPQHF. The CDR3 coding sequence is TGTGCCAGCAGTCAATCTCCTAATCAGCCCCAGCATTTT.

The V gene is TRBV6-2 or TRBV6-3, the J gene TRBJ2-1; 7 bases are shared with TRBD1. There are 14 residues in the CDR3. Unmatched junction bases numbered 2, after V lost 1 base and J lost 5 bases. The V gene's germline CDR1 is MNHEY and CDR2 SVGEGT. The CDR3, as DNA: TGTGCCAGCAGTTACTGGACAGGTAACAATGAGCAGTTCTTC. Translated, it gives CASSYWTGNNEQFF.

The chain uses TRBV6-2 or TRBV6-3 and TRBJ1-2; maybe TRBD1 (6 bases). V gave up 5 bases and J gave up 2 bases, with 12 bases separating them. Per the germline V gene, CDR1 is MNHEY and CDR2 is SVGEGT. This CDR3 comprises 14 residues. The CDR3 nucleotides read TGTGCCAGCAGTCGCACCGGACAGAACTATGGCTACACCTTC. As protein: CASSRTGQNYGYTF.